Below, 22 T cell receptor beta chains from the same sample are listed, as sequenced in a study of cytomegalovirus exposure and HLA in healthy donors. Vbeta (60) and Jbeta (13) primers were used in the PCR. Profiling relied on immunoSEQ multiplex PCR, and the TCRdb table lists in-frame clones only, not all of them. The table has tens of thousands of clones, around three quarters seen once. Sequencing used PBMCs. The receptor set was obtained from a male donor in good health and CMV-seropositive.

V is TRBV5-1 and J is TRBJ2-5; TRBD2 might be the D (6 bases). The CDR3 has 16 residues. Looked up from germline, CDR1 is SGHRS and CDR2 is YFSETQ. V lost 0 bases, J lost 4 bases, and 16 bases lay in between. In DNA, the CDR3 is TGCGCCAGCAGCTTGGTCGGGGGAGCGAGTTTAGAGACCCAGTACTTC. Translated: CASSLVGGASLETQYF.

CDR3 loop: CAWSTTGNQPQHF. In DNA form, the CDR3 reads TGTGCCTGGAGTACCACAGGGAATCAGCCCCAGCATTTT. The chain uses TRBV30 and TRBJ1-5; maybe TRBD1 (6 bases). The CDR3 is 13 amino acids. CDR1 and CDR2 from the germline V gene are GTSNPN and SVGIG (reference sequence). The V gene lost 2 bases and the J gene lost 4 bases, with 9 bases spanning the gap.

J is TRBJ2-7 and V is TRBV7-9; weak D call: TRBD1 (6 bases). This CDR3 has 15 amino acids. V lost 1 base, J lost 2 bases, and 12 bases lay in between. Germline V gives CDR1 SEHNR, CDR2 FQNEAQ (reference sequence). The DNA of the CDR3 is TGTGCCAGCAGCTTAGACCGGGACACCACCTACGAGCAGTACTTC. Translated: CASSLDRDTTYEQYF.

The chain links TRBV7-9 to TRBJ2-6; a weak D match, TRBD2 (6 bases). There are 15 residues in the CDR3. With 8 bases removed from V and 0 bases from J, the gap between germline ends came to 11 bases. CDR1 is SEHNR and CDR2 is FQNEAQ in the germline V gene (reference sequence). For the CDR3, the DNA is TGTGCCAGCGTTTCGGAGGGCTCTGGGGCCAACGTCCTGACTTTC. Translation: CASVSEGSGANVLTF.

This chain uses TRBV6-6 with TRBJ2-5; TRBD2 matches at 10 bases. Trimming took 6 bases from V and 2 from J; bases not matched to a gene: 6. CDR3 length equals 15 residues. CDR1 is MNHNY, CDR2 SVGAGI, per germline (reference sequence). In DNA form, the CDR3 reads TGTGCCAGCAGGGAGAGCGGGGGGGTTCAAGAGACCCAGTACTTC. Translating gives CASRESGGVQETQYF.

The genes are TRBV6-1 and TRBJ1-5; 7 nucleotides agree with TRBD1. J was trimmed by 4 bases and V by 7 bases; bases with no gene match: 10. This CDR3 spans 15 amino acids. Per germline, CDR1 MNHNS and CDR2 SASEGT. The chain's CDR3 is CASINSGGWNQPQHF. The CDR3, as DNA: TGTGCCAGCATAAACTCAGGGGGTTGGAATCAGCCCCAGCATTTT.

This clone turned up a few times. The chain uses TRBV13 and TRBJ1-2, with 7 bases that match TRBD1. In germline, CDR1 is PRHDT, CDR2 FYEKMQ (reference sequence). Germline trimming cut 1 base from V and 3 bases from J; bases unmatched to any gene: 11. CDR3 size: 17 residues. CDR3 amino acids: CASSLVGGRDLDYGYTF. In DNA form, the CDR3 reads TGTGCCAGCAGCTTAGTAGGGGGCAGGGATCTCGACTATGGCTACACCTTC.

The rearrangement links TRBV28 to TRBJ1-4, with 7 bases fitting TRBD1. The germline gives CDR1 MDHEN, CDR2 SYDVKM. Losses at the gene ends were 9 bases for V and 7 bases for J; bases not matched to a gene: 11. CDR3 length: 14 residues. The CDR3 nucleotides are TGTGCCAGTCTCCAGGAGGGGGCAGGTGAAAAACTGTTTTTT. Amino acids: CASLQEGAGEKLFF.

The chain combines TRBV2 with TRBJ1-1, with a tentative D call TRBD1 (6 bases). This CDR3 has 14 residues. Germline V gene lookup returns CDR1 SNHLY and CDR2 FYNNEI. The V end lost 7 bases, the J end lost 0 bases, and 12 bases lay between the germline ends. CDR3 amino acids: CASIWGQLNTEAFF. The CDR3 bases are TGTGCCAGCATCTGGGGACAACTGAACACTGAAGCTTTCTTT. The whole variable domain, remainder taken from reference TRBV2 and TRBJ1-1, is EPEVTQTPSHQVTQMGQEVILRCVPISNHLYFYWYRQILGQKVEFLVSFYNNEISEKSEIFDDQFSVERPDGSNFTLKIRSTKLEDSAMYFCASIWGQLNTEAFFGQGTRLTVV.

This sequence joins TRBV7-9 and TRBJ1-4; TRBD1 is a possible D gene (6 bases). The CDR3 is made up of 14 amino acids. Germline values: CDR1 SEHNR, CDR2 FQNEAQ (reference sequence). The V end lost 4 bases, the J end lost 10 bases, and 16 bases lay between the germline ends. The CDR3 region is CASSYTGTHGKLFF. The CDR3 DNA reads TGTGCCAGCAGCTACACAGGGACGCATGGAAAACTGTTTTTT. Drawing the rest from reference TRBV7-9 and TRBJ1-4, the complete variable domain is DTGVSQNPRHKITKRGQNVTFRCDPISEHNRLYWYRQTLGQGPEFLTYFQNEAQLEKSRLLSDRFSAERPKGSFSTLEIQRTEQGDSAMYLCASSYTGTHGKLFFGSGTQLSVL.

The chain has TRBV19 and TRBJ2-1, with D possibly matching TRBD2 (6 bases). CDR3 length equals 14 residues. V lost 9 bases to trimming and J lost 0 bases, with 12 bases between them. CDR1 is LNHDA, CDR2 SQIVND, per germline (reference sequence). CDR3 sequence (DNA): TGTGCCAGCCGACGGGAGAGCTCCTACAATGAGCAGTTCTTC. This translates into CASRRESSYNEQFF.

This chain links TRBV28 with TRBJ1-5; D is undetermined. Trimming took 3 bases from V and 3 from J, leaving 12 bases between them. The CDR3 totals 15 residues. CDR1 and CDR2 from the germline V gene are MDHEN and SYDVKM. CDR3 in amino acids: CASSLPRSNNQPQHF. CDR3 bases: TGTGCCAGCAGTTTGCCACGTAGTAACAATCAGCCCCAGCATTTT. Combining the CDR3 with reference TRBV28 and TRBJ1-5 gives the whole variable domain DVKVTQSSRYLVKRTGEKVFLECVQDMDHENMFWYRQDPGLGLRLIYFSYDVKMKEKGDIPEGYSVSREKKERFSLILESASTNQTSMYLCASSLPRSNNQPQHFGDGTRLSIL.

V usage is TRBV18 and J usage is TRBJ1-3; D perhaps matches TRBD1 (6 bases). The V end was cut by 3 bases, the J end by 4 bases, with 7 bases between. Germline CDR1 KGHSH, CDR2 LQKENI. The CDR3 runs 13 residues. The CDR3 spells CASSPDRGNTIYF. As DNA, the CDR3 is TGTGCCAGCTCACCCGACAGGGGAAACACCATATATTTT.

The chain has TRBV5-1 and TRBJ2-1; the match to TRBD2 covers 13 bases. The germline CDR1 and CDR2 sequences are SGHRS and YFSETQ. The CDR3 is 15 residues long. Trimming removed 1 base from V and 7 bases from J; junction bases left unmatched: 2. CDR3 nucleotide sequence: TGCGCCAGCAGCTTGAGGACTAGCGGGGGTAATGAGCAGTTCTTC. This sequence encodes CASSLRTSGGNEQFF.

For the CDR3, the DNA is TGTGCCAGCCGTGACTTGGGCACTGAAGCTTTCTTT. This codes for CASRDLGTEAFF. The V call is TRBV18, the J call TRBJ1-1; D is unclear. The germline V and J ends were trimmed by 8 bases and 4 bases, with 11 bases remaining between them. Germline CDR1 is KGHSH and CDR2 is LQKENI. The CDR3 loop spans 12 amino acids.

The chain couples TRBV7-8 to TRBJ2-7, with 15 bases identical to TRBD2. This CDR3 region has 17 residues. After removal of 5 bases from V and 2 bases from J, the junction contained 7 bases not matched to a gene. Germline CDR1 reads SGHVS; CDR2 reads FQNEAQ. DNA of the CDR3: TGTGCCAGCAGCGCCGGGACTAGCGGGGGGCTAACCTACGAGCAGTACTTC. Translated, it gives CASSAGTSGGLTYEQYF.

This rearrangement joins TRBV7-2 to TRBJ2-3; D is unresolved. The ends were cut back, 5 bases at V and 4 bases at J, with 16 bases in the middle. Germline-derived CDR1 and CDR2 are SGHTA and FQGNSA. The CDR3 spans 15 residues. The CDR3 spells CASSHLEARADTQYF. DNA of the CDR3: TGTGCCAGCAGCCATCTAGAGGCACGGGCAGATACGCAGTATTTT.

In DNA, the CDR3 is TGCGCCAGCAGCCAAGGGGCTAGCGGGGGGGGCTCCTACAATGAGCAGTTCTTC. Translating it yields CASSQGASGGGSYNEQFF. V is TRBV4-1 and J is TRBJ2-1; 12 bases align to TRBD2. The length of the CDR3 is 18 residues. V lost 1 base to trimming and J lost 0 bases; unmatched junction nucleotides: 4. Per germline, CDR1 MGHRA and CDR2 YSYEKL.

This clone showed up just a few times. The chain couples TRBV18 to TRBJ2-4; 7 bases fit TRBD1. Trimming took 2 bases from V and 7 from J; bases not matched to a gene: 5. CDR3 length equals 14 residues. Germline lookup yields CDR1 KGHSH and CDR2 LQKENI. The CDR3 loop is CASSPVGGANIQYF. CDR3 in DNA: TGTGCCAGCTCACCAGTAGGGGGCGCGAACATTCAGTACTTC.

The chain's CDR3 is CAISEFSRSSTDTQYF. For the CDR3, the DNA is TGTGCCATCAGTGAGTTTAGCAGATCTAGCACAGATACGCAGTATTTT. The chain couples TRBV10-3 to TRBJ2-3, with D unresolved. CDR3 length: 16 amino acids. Trimming cost V 1 base and J 0 bases, with 11 bases left between them. Looked up from germline, CDR1 is ENHRY and CDR2 is SYGVKD.

This chain connects TRBV28 to TRBJ2-1; TRBD2 is a possible D gene (5 bases). The germline V gene encodes CDR1 MDHEN and CDR2 SYDVKM. The ends were cut back, 5 bases at V and 5 bases at J, with 10 bases in the middle. This CDR3 spans 13 amino acids. Here the CDR3 DNA reads TGTGCCAGCAGTCCTGCCGGGAACAATGAGCAGTTCTTC. Protein product: CASSPAGNNEQFF.

The chain is built from TRBV6-5 and TRBJ2-1; 11 positions match TRBD2. The CDR3 has 14 residues. J lost 6 bases, V lost 6 bases, and 4 bases had no gene match. Germline CDR1 MNHEY, CDR2 SVGAGI. The CDR3, as DNA: TGTGCCAGCAGCGTAGCGGGGGGGCGCAATGAGCAGTTCTTC. It encodes CASSVAGGRNEQFF.